This T cell receptor (beta chain) was sequenced in a study of OX40 agonist ivuxolimab in advanced cancers. Background on the study: With a range of about 23 to 90, age averaged roughly 60 years, and roughly 80% were male. Three individuals attained partial responses, comprising one hepatocellular carcinoma case and two cutaneous melanoma cases.

Concerning this clone: Antigen unknown.

Peripheral blood came from all dose cohorts at three timepoints. The length of the CDR3 is 13 residues. Trimming cost V 4 bases and J 1 base, with 8 bases left between them. Germline CDR1 SGHDT, CDR2 YYEEEE. Study-wide findings and caveats: Expanded clones were, on average, more numerous among CD8+ T cells than CD4+.

Data came from immunoSEQ multiplex PCR; TCRdb stores just in-frame clones and leaves some out. The profile covers approximately 58,000 clones, with approximately 83% appearing a single time and over 1.3% taken by the ten largest. This TCR derives from an adult with an advanced solid tumor such as melanoma, head and neck, liver or kidney cancer. The gene calls are TRBV5-6 and TRBJ1-1, with D maybe TRBD1 (5 bases). Material: CD4+ or CD8+ T cells sorted from blood, obtained in a trial of the OX40 agonist ivuxolimab. CDR3: CASSLRENTEAFF. In DNA, the CDR3 is TGTGCCAGCAGCCTCAGGGAGAACACTGAAGCTTTCTTT.